The 24 T cell receptor beta chains reported below all come from one sample, sequenced in a study of blood T cell repertoires in COVID-19. Method: immunoSEQ multiplex PCR; TCRdb's copy keeps in-frame clones and lacks some. This table holds 43,000 or so clones, under 85% found once. The sequenced material came from peripheral blood. The receptors shown here come from a man between 60 and 75 years old with active COVID-19.

This clone was counted a few times. The chain has TRBV5-1 and TRBJ2-1; 14 bases map to TRBD2. Looked up from germline, CDR1 is SGHRS and CDR2 is YFSETQ. CDR3 length: 17 amino acids. The trim removed 3 bases at V and 3 bases at J, leaving 5 bases unmatched. CDR3 in DNA: TGCGCCAGCAGCTATATGGGACTAGCGGGGGTCTACAATGAGCAGTTCTTC. Its translation is CASSYMGLAGVYNEQFF.

V is TRBV15 and J is TRBJ2-2; possibly TRBD2 for D (5 bases). V was shortened by 1 base and J by 0 bases, with 9 bases between the two germline ends. The CDR3 consists of 16 residues. CDR1 and CDR2 (germline): LNHNV, YYDKDF (reference sequence). The CDR3 DNA reads TGTGCCACCAGCAGAGGGGAGCTTTCGAACACCGGGGAGCTGTTTTTT. It is translated as CATSRGELSNTGELFF.

CDR3 amino acids: CATHQAASGRNEQFF. The CDR3 DNA is TGTGCCACCCACCAGGCGGCTAGCGGGAGGAATGAGCAGTTCTTC. J is TRBJ2-1 and V is TRBV19, with 11 bases fitting TRBD2. The CDR3 has 15 amino acids. CDR1 and CDR2 (germline): LNHDA, SQIVND (reference sequence). J lost 7 bases, V lost 10 bases, and 12 bases had no gene match.

The chain recombines TRBV3-1 (or the pseudogene TRBV3-2) with TRBJ2-3, with 7 nucleotides matching TRBD2. Looked up from germline, CDR1 is LGHDT and CDR2 is YNNKEL (reference sequence). Unmatched junction bases numbered 6, after V lost 2 bases and J lost 1 base. CDR3 length: 16 residues. CDR3 protein: CASSQSPSGGTDTQYF. The CDR3 DNA is TGTGCCAGCAGCCAATCCCCTAGCGGAGGCACAGATACGCAGTATTTT.

The V gene is TRBV6-1, the J gene TRBJ2-5; 7 nucleotides match TRBD1. The germline V gene encodes CDR1 MNHNS and CDR2 SASEGT. The CDR3 loop spans 12 amino acids. V shed 5 bases and J 3 bases; nucleotides not matched to a gene: 0. The CDR3: CASSQGEETQYF. In nucleotides, the CDR3 is TGTGCCAGCAGTCAGGGGGAAGAGACCCAGTACTTC.

The CDR3 sequence: CAIRETGNTEAFF. Written as DNA, the CDR3 is TGTGCCATCAGAGAGACAGGGAACACTGAAGCTTTCTTT. This chain links TRBV10-3 with TRBJ1-1; D possibly corresponds to TRBD1 (6 bases). CDR1 is ENHRY, CDR2 SYGVKD, per germline. This CDR3 has 13 amino acids. V lost 6 bases, J lost 1 base, and 9 bases lay in between.

This rearrangement joins TRBV5-1 to TRBJ2-3, with D possibly matching TRBD2 (6 bases). V lost 4 bases to trimming and J lost 0 bases, with 15 bases between them. CDR1 and CDR2 (germline): SGHRS, YFSETQ. The CDR3 covers 16 residues. CDR3 loop: CASSPRTGTSTDTQYF. The CDR3 nucleotides read TGCGCCAGCAGCCCACGGACTGGGACTAGCACAGATACGCAGTATTTT.

This chain links TRBV7-2 with TRBJ1-3; maybe TRBD1 (5 bases). V was pared by 5 bases and J by 4 bases, with 21 bases between. CDR1 is SGHTA, CDR2 FQGNSA, per germline. The CDR3 loop spans 17 amino acids. The CDR3 nucleotides read TGTGCCAGCAGCGCAGACCAAGGAGAAGGGGCCGGAAACACCATATATTTT. This translates into CASSADQGEGAGNTIYF. Full variable domain (rest looked up from reference TRBV7-2 and TRBJ1-3): GAGVSQSPSNKVTEKGKDVELRCDPISGHTALYWYRQSLGQGLEFLIYFQGNSAPDKSGLPSDRFSAERTGGSVSTLTIQRTQQEDSAVYLCASSADQGEGAGNTIYFGEGSWLTVV.

This chain uses TRBV11-2 with TRBJ2-7; D is perhaps TRBD1 (5 bases). The V and J ends lost 0 bases and 0 bases respectively, with 6 bases between them. This CDR3 spans 14 amino acids. The germline CDR1 and CDR2 sequences are SGHAT and FQNNGV. CDR3 sequence: CASSLEGVSYEQYF. CDR3 DNA sequence: TGTGCCAGCAGCTTAGAAGGGGTCTCCTACGAGCAGTACTTC.

The chain carries TRBV4-1 and TRBJ2-6, with 9 bases lining up with TRBD1. The CDR3 is 20 amino acids. After removal of 2 bases from V and 1 base from J, the junction contained 12 bases not matched to a gene. The V gene's germline CDR1 is MGHRA and CDR2 YSYEKL. The CDR3: CASSQPNPGTGTSGANVLTF. For the CDR3, the DNA is TGCGCCAGCAGCCAACCCAATCCCGGGACAGGGACGTCTGGGGCCAACGTCCTGACTTTC.

The V call is TRBV18, the J call TRBJ1-5; D is ambiguous. V was clipped by 4 bases and J by 3 bases, with 10 bases between them. Germline V gives CDR1 KGHSH, CDR2 LQKENI. There are 14 residues in the CDR3. This CDR3 is CASSLVQDNQPQHF. The CDR3 region has the DNA TGTGCCAGCTCACTAGTCCAGGACAATCAGCCCCAGCATTTT.

The rearrangement uses TRBV19 and TRBJ2-3; 10 bases agree with TRBD1. This CDR3 has 15 residues. Germline loops: CDR1 LNHDA, CDR2 SQIVND (reference sequence). V lost 6 bases, J lost 8 bases, and 11 bases stayed unmatched. In nucleotides, the CDR3 is TGTGCCAGTAGCCGGGACAGGGGCCCTCCAGGTACGCAGTATTTT. Its protein is CASSRDRGPPGTQYF.

This chain joins TRBV4-2 and TRBJ2-5, with TRBD2 identical over 11 bases. With V trimmed by 0 bases and J by 5 bases, 8 bases remained unmatched. This CDR3 has 17 amino acids. Germline lookup yields CDR1 LGHNA and CDR2 YNFKEQ. This CDR3 is CASSQDFTSGSGETQYF. The CDR3, as DNA: TGTGCCAGCAGCCAAGATTTCACTAGCGGGAGCGGGGAGACCCAGTACTTC.

The rearrangement links TRBV19 to TRBJ2-1; TRBD2 aligns across 11 bases. Germline CDR1 LNHDA, CDR2 SQIVND (reference sequence). The CDR3 has 15 amino acids. Trimming took 1 base from V and 10 from J; bases not matched to a gene: 6. The CDR3 loop reads CASSIGSGRAWEQFF. The DNA of the CDR3 is TGTGCCAGTAGTATAGGTAGCGGGAGGGCCTGGGAGCAGTTCTTC.

The chain recombines TRBV2 with TRBJ1-5, with D possibly matching TRBD1 (5 bases). The V end was cut by 8 bases, the J end by 0 bases, with 14 bases between. This CDR3 comprises 15 residues. Germline V CDR1 and CDR2: SNHLY, FYNNEI. The CDR3 loop reads CASSETTVSNQPQHF. The CDR3, as DNA: TGTGCCAGCTCGGAGACGACAGTTAGCAATCAGCCCCAGCATTTT.

The chain joins TRBV2 to TRBJ2-2, with 16 bases lining up with TRBD2. Germline CDR1 reads SNHLY; CDR2 reads FYNNEI. The CDR3 sequence is 19 residues long. The ends lost 4 bases at V and 3 bases at J; junction bases unmatched: 8. CDR3 residues: CASSGPGTSGREYTGELFF. For the CDR3, the DNA is TGTGCCAGCAGTGGGCCCGGGACTAGCGGGAGGGAGTACACCGGGGAGCTGTTTTTT.

The rearrangement joins TRBV27 to TRBJ2-7; TRBD1 matches at 8 bases. The germline V gene has CDR1 MNHEY and CDR2 SMNVEV (reference sequence). CDR3 length: 15 amino acids. V shed 5 bases, J shed 0 bases, and the junction held 6 bases outside the gene matches. The CDR3 protein is CASSPRQGFSYEQYF. The CDR3 DNA follows: TGTGCCAGCAGTCCGCGACAGGGGTTCTCCTACGAGCAGTACTTC.

For the CDR3, the DNA is TGTGCCAGCAGCCGCGGACAGTTCACAGATACGCAGTATTTT. Translating gives CASSRGQFTDTQYF. The V call is TRBV7-6, the J call TRBJ2-3, with D possibly being TRBD1 (6 bases). CDR3 length equals 14 residues. From germline, CDR1 is SGHVS and CDR2 FNYEAQ. The V and J ends lost 5 bases and 2 bases respectively, with 11 bases between them.

The chain links TRBV10-2 to TRBJ2-3; D unclear. CDR3 length: 14 residues. V dropped 3 bases and J dropped 2 bases, with 9 bases sitting between them. Germline CDR1 is WSHSY and CDR2 is SAAADI. The CDR3 reads CASSEVELTDTQYF. CDR3 in DNA: TGCGCCAGCAGTGAAGTTGAACTCACAGATACGCAGTATTTT.

The rearrangement links TRBV5-1 to TRBJ2-1; 8 bases fit TRBD1. Germline CDR1 reads SGHRS; CDR2 reads YFSETQ. V gave up 7 bases and J gave up 3 bases; unmatched junction bases: 6. CDR3 length: 14 residues. The CDR3 is CASYGTGSYNEQFF. CDR3 sequence (DNA): TGCGCCAGCTATGGGACAGGCAGCTACAATGAGCAGTTCTTC. Together with reference TRBV5-1 and TRBJ2-1, the CDR3 gives the full variable domain: KAGVTQTPRYLIKTRGQQVTLSCSPISGHRSVSWYQQTPGQGLQFLFEYFSETQRNKGNFPGRFSGRQFSNSRSEMNVSTLELGDSALYLCASYGTGSYNEQFFGPGTRLTVL.

The chain has TRBV28 and TRBJ2-7; possibly TRBD1 for D (6 bases). This CDR3 has 12 residues. Trimming shortened V by 7 bases and J by 4 bases, and 11 bases separated the two germline ends. Germline CDR1 and CDR2: MDHEN and SYDVKM. The CDR3 nucleotides are TGTGCCAGCATGAGGGGGTGGTACGAGCAGTACTTC. Translation: CASMRGWYEQYF.

J is TRBJ2-5 and V is TRBV23-1, with a weak D call TRBD1 (6 bases). TRBV23-1 is flagged as an ORF with uncertain function. Trimming removed 0 bases from V and 9 bases from J, with 17 bases in between. This CDR3 contains 15 residues. The CDR3 region has the DNA TGCGCCAGCAGTCAATCGGGCAGGGGTGATTCGGCCCAGTACTTC. Protein product: CASSQSGRGDSAQYF.

The chain joins TRBV27 to TRBJ2-7, with unresolved D. The germline V gene has CDR1 MNHEY and CDR2 SMNVEV (reference sequence). The CDR3 consists of 18 residues. The germline V and J ends were trimmed by 10 bases and 4 bases, with 32 bases remaining between them. CDR3 bases: TGTGCCACCACCTCCTATGGCTATAGAGAGCAGGATAGATACGAGCAGTACTTC. Translated: CATTSYGYREQDRYEQYF.

CDR3 region: CASSWTVQSGELFF. DNA for the CDR3: TGTGCCAGCAGTTGGACAGTTCAGAGCGGGGAGCTGTTTTTT. The chain recombines TRBV6-5 with TRBJ2-2; TRBD1 might be the D (6 bases). CDR1 is MNHEY, CDR2 SVGAGI, per germline. CDR3 length equals 14 residues. Deletions cut 4 bases from V and 7 bases from J, with 13 bases between.